This T cell receptor (beta chain) was documented in a study of post-analysis software for immune sequencing data. Turning to the study itself: Relapsing-remitting, secondary progressive and progressive-relapsing forms of multiple sclerosis all featured among disease courses. Overall study findings and caveats: Patients used about five TRBV segments, including TRBV5-6, TRBV5-1 and TRBV20-1, more often than controls. People with multiple sclerosis had a significantly lower normalized Chao1 diversity than controls did. The authors found that F measure strongly co-clustered same-batch samples.

The TCR beta cDNA libraries contained unique molecular identifiers. Some 500,000 cDNA molecules were obtained per 1 to 10 million input T cells. TCRdb reprocessed the PCR reads via MiXCR and lists one record per CDR3 protein. Among about 170,000 distinct CDR3 sequences listed, 30% were seen once. This clonotype was counted only a few times. No antigen is known for it. The CDR3 is made up of 14 amino acids. The germline V and J ends were trimmed by 1 base and 1 base, with 7 bases remaining between them. The J gene is TRBJ1-1, the V gene TRBV12-3 or TRBV12-4; D is unclear. The sequenced material came from blood. The TCR sequence derives from a girl aged 5-17 years with multiple sclerosis. DNA for the CDR3: TGTGCCAGCAGTTTAGGTTGGACGAACACTGAAGCTTTCTTT. As protein: CASSLGWTNTEAFF.